This T cell receptor (beta chain) was identified in a study of blood T cells in healthy people across ages. Germline-derived CDR1 and CDR2 are MNHNY and SVGAGI (reference sequence). CDR3 length equals 15 residues. The ends lost 4 bases at V and 2 bases at J; junction bases unmatched: 6. With a J-beta primer mix and a sample-barcoded 5' primer, a second PCR ran roughly 6 to 12 cycles. Via MiXCR, TCRdb re-called the 5' RACE reads, giving one row per CDR3 protein. The table includes fewer than 2,000,000 distinct CDR3 sequences, about 31% detected once. This clonotype was picked up a small number of times.

This chain uses TRBV6-6 with TRBJ2-5, with 8 bases identical to TRBD2. Sequences were obtained from blood. The sequence derives from a woman under 40 in good health. This CDR3 reads CASSFSGASQETQYF. CDR3 sequence (DNA): TGTGCCAGCAGTTTTAGCGGGGCCTCTCAAGAGACCCAGTACTTC.